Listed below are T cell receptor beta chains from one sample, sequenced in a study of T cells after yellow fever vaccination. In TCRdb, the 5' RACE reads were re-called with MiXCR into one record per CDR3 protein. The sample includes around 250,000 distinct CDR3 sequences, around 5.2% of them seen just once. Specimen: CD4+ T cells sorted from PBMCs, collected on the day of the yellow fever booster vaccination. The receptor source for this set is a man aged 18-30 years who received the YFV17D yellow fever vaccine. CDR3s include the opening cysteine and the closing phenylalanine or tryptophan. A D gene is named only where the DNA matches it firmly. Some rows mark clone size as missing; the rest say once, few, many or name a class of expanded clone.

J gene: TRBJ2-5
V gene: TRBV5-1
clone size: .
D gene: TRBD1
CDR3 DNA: TGCGCCAGCAGCCGGGACAGGGCTCAAGAGACCCAGTACTTC
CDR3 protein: CASSRDRAQETQYF

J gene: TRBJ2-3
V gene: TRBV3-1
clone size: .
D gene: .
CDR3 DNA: TGTGCCAGCAGCCAGGGGGGACCGTCCGATACGCAGTATTTT
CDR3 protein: CASSQGGPSDTQYF

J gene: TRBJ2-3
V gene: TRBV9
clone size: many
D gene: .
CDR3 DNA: TGTGCCAGCAGCGTAGAGTTCAGCTACACAGATACGCAGTATTTT
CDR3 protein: CASSVEFSYTDTQYF

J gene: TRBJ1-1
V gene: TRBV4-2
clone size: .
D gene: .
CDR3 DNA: TGTGCCAGCAGCCAAGATCTTCGAACGGATTGGAACACTGAAGCTTTCTTT
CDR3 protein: CASSQDLRTDWNTEAFF

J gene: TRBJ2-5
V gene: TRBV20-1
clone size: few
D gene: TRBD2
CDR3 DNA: TGCAGTGCTACTAAGCGGGGGGCGCAAGAGACCCAGTACTTC
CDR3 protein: CSATKRGAQETQYF

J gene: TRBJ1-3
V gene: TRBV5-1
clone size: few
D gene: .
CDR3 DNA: TGCGCCAGCAGCTTCACGCAGGGACCTGGAAACACCATATATTTT
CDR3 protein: CASSFTQGPGNTIYF

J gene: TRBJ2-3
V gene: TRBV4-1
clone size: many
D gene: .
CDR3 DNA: TGCGCCAGCAGCCAATATATAGCAGATACGCAGTATTTT
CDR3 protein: CASSQYIADTQYF

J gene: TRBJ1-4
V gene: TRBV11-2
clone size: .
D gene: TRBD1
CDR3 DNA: TGTGCCAGCAGCTACCAGGGGGCTGCTAATGAAAAACTGTTTTTT
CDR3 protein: CASSYQGAANEKLFF

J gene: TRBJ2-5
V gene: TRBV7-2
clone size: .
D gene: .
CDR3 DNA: TGTGCCAGCAGCTCCACTAACCCAGAGACCCAGTACTTC
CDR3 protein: CASSSTNPETQYF

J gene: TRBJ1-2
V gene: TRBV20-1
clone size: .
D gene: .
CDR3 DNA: TGCAGTGCTAGAAAGTTGGTCTATGGCTACACCTTC
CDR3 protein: CSARKLVYGYTF

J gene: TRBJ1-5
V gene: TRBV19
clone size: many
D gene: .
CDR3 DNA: TGTGCCAGTAGTATAGCCCCGAGCGGCAATCAGCCCCAGCATTTT
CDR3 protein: CASSIAPSGNQPQHF

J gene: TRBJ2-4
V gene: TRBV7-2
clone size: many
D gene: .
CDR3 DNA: TGTGCCAGCAGCTCCCCTGAAGGAAAAAACATTCAGTACTTC
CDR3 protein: CASSSPEGKNIQYF

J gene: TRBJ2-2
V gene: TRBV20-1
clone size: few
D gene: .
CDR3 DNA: TGCAGTGCAAAGGTCCTTGGGGGAGGCACCGGGGAGCTGTTTTTT
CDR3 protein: CSAKVLGGGTGELFF

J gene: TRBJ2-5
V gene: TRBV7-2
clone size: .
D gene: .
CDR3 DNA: TGTGCCAGCAGCTTACCGGGGGCGATAGAGACCCAGTACTTC
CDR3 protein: CASSLPGAIETQYF

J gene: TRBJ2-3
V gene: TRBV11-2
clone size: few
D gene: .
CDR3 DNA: TGTGCCAGCAGCTTAGGGGCCACCCCGCAGTATTTT
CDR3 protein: CASSLGATPQYF

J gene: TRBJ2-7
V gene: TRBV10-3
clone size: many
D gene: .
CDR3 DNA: TGTGCCGCCCGGGAGGACAGCTCCTACGAGCAGTACTTC
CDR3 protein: CAAREDSSYEQYF

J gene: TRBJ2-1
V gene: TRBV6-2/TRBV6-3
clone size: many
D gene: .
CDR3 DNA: TGTGCCAGCCACCCCCAACGCCGGGACTCTTTTCTTCCCTACAATGAGCAGTTCTTC
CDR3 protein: CASHPQRRDSFLPYNEQFF

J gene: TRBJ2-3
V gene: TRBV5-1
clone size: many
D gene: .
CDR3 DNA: TGCGCCAGCAGCCTGGATACCGCTAGCACAGATACGCAGTATTTT
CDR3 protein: CASSLDTASTDTQYF

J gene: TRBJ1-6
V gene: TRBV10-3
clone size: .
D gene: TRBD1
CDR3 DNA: TGTGCCATCAGGGAAGGACAGGGACGAACAAGGAATTCACCCCTCCACTTT
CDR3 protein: CAIREGQGRTRNSPLHF

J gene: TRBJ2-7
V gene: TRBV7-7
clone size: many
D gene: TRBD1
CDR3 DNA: TGTGCCAGCAGCCTGGGACAGGGGGGCTACGAGCAGTACTTC
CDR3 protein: CASSLGQGGYEQYF

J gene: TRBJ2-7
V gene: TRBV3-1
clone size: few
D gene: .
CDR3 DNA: TGTGCCAGCAGCCAAGGGATCGAGCAGTACTTC
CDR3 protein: CASSQGIEQYF

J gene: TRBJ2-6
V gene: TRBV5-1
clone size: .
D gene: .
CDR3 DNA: TGCGCCAGCAGTATATCTGGGGCCAACGTCCTGACTTTC
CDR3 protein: CASSISGANVLTF

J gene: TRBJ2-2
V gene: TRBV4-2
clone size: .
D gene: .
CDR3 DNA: TGTGCCAGCAGCCAAGATTGGCGTAGCGGGGAGCTGTTTTTT
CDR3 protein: CASSQDWRSGELFF

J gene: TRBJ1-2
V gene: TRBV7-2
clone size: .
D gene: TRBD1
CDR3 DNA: TGTGCCAGCAGCCCCCGCTCAGGGGGAGCTAACTATGGCTACACCTTC
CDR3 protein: CASSPRSGGANYGYTF

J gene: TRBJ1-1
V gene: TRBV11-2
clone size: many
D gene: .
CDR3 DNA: TGTGCCAGCAGCTCACCAAGGGGGGGAGGTAGCATGAACACTGAAGCTTTCTTT
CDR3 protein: CASSSPRGGGSMNTEAFF

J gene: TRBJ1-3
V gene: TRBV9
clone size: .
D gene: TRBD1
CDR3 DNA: TGTGCCAGCAGCTCGACGACAGGGTTGGTCGGAAACACCATATATTTT
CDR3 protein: CASSSTTGLVGNTIYF

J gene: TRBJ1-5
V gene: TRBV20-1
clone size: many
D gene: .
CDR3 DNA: TGCAGTGCTAGGGGCGGGTACAATCAGCCCCAGCATTTT
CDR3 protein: CSARGGYNQPQHF

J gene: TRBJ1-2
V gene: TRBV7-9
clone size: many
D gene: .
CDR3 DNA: TGTGCCAGCAGCTTAGAAGGGTTGGGCTACACCTTC
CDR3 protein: CASSLEGLGYTF

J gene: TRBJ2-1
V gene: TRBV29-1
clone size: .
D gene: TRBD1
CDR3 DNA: TGCAGCGTTCGTACAGGGGATGAGCAGTTCTTC
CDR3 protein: CSVRTGDEQFF

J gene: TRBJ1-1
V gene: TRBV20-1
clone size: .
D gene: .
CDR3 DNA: TGCAGTGCCATAGACGAGGTGGGGGCTGAAGCTTTCTTT
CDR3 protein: CSAIDEVGAEAFF

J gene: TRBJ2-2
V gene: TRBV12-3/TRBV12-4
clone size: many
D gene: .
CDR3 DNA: TGTGCCAGCAGCCCCTCAGTGAACACCGGGGAGCTGTTTTTT
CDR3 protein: CASSPSVNTGELFF

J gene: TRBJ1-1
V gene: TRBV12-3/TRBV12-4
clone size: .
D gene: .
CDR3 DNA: TGTGCCAGCAGTTTGGCCGGCACTGAAGCTTTCTTT
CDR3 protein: CASSLAGTEAFF

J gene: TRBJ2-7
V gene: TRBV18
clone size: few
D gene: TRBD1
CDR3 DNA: TGTGCCAGCTCATCAGGGGGTTACGAGCAGTACTTC
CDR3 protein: CASSSGGYEQYF

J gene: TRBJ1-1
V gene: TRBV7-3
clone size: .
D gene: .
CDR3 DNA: TGTGCCAGCAGCTTAACAAAAGGGGACACTGAAGCTTTCTTT
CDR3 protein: CASSLTKGDTEAFF

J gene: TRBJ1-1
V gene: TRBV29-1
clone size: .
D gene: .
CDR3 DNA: TGCAGCGTTCAGGGGTCATTGTACACTGAAGCTTTCTTT
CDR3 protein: CSVQGSLYTEAFF

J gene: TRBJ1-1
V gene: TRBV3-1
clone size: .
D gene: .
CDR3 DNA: TGTGCCAGCAGCCAGAGGAAGAGGGACACTGAAGCTTTCTTT
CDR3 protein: CASSQRKRDTEAFF

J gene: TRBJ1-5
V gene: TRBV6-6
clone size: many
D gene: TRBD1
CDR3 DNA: TGTGCCAGCAGTTACCCCCCCAAGACAGGGTTTGGCAATCAGCCCCAGCATTTT
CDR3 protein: CASSYPPKTGFGNQPQHF

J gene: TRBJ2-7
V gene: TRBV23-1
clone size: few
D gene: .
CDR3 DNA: TGCGCCAGCAGTGGTACGGTTCGAACGAGCTCCTACGAGCAGTACTTC
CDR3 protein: CASSGTVRTSSYEQYF

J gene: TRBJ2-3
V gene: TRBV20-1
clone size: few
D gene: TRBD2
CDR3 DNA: TGCAGTGCTCTTAGCGGGGGGAGCACAGATACGCAGTATTTT
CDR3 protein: CSALSGGSTDTQYF

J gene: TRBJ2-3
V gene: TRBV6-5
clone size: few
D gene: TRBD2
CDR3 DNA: TGTGCCAGCAGTTATAGCGGGGCCGGTAAAGATACGCAGTATTTT
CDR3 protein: CASSYSGAGKDTQYF

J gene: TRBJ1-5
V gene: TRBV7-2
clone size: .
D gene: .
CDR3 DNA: TGTGCCAGCAGCCCTCAGGTCCCTCAGCCCCAGCATTTT
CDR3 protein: CASSPQVPQPQHF

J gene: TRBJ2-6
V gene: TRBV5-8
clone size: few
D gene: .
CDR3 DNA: TGTGCCAGCAGCTTGCAGCCTGGGGCCAACGTCCTGACTTTC
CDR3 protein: CASSLQPGANVLTF

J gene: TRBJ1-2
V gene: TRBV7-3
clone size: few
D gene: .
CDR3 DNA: TGTGCCAGCAGCCCCCGGCCCCATCGGGGCTACACCTTC
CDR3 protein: CASSPRPHRGYTF

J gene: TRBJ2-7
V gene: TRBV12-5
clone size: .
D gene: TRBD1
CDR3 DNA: TGTGCTAGTGGTATGGACAGGGGATACGAGCAGTACTTC
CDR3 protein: CASGMDRGYEQYF

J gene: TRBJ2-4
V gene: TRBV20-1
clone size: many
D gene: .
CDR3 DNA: TGCAGTGCTAGAGCCGGGACAGCCAAAAACATTCAGTACTTC
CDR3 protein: CSARAGTAKNIQYF

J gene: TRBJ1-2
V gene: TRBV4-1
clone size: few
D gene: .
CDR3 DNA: TGCGCCAGCAGCCAAGAAGGGTCGGGGATATATGATGGCTACACCTTC
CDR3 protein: CASSQEGSGIYDGYTF

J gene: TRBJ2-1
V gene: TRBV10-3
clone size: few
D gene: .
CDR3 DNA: TGTGCCATGGGTTACAATGAGCAGTTCTTC
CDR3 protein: CAMGYNEQFF

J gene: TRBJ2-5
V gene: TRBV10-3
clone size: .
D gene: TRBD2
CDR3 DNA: TGTGCCACGCGGACTAGCGGGGATGTTGGTGAGACCCAGTACTTC
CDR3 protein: CATRTSGDVGETQYF

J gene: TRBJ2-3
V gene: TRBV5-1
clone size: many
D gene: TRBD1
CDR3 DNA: TGCGCCAGCAGCGGGACAGTCCCAGATACGCAGTATTTT
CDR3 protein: CASSGTVPDTQYF

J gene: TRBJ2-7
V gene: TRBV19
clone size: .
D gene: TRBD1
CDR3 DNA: TGTGCCAGTAGTCCTGGGACAGGGGGATCCTACGAGCAGTACTTC
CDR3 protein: CASSPGTGGSYEQYF

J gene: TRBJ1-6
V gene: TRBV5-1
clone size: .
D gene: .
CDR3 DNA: TGCGCCAGCAGCAGTCAGGTTAATTCACCCCTCCACTTT
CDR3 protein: CASSSQVNSPLHF

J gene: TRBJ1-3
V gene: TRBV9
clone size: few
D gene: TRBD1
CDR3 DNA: TGTGCCAGCAGCGAAGACAGGGTCGCTGGAAACACCATATATTTT
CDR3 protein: CASSEDRVAGNTIYF

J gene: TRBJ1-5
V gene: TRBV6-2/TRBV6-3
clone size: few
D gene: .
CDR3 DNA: TGTGCCAGCAGTTCCCGTAGCAGGGGTCCCGATCAGCCCCAGCATTTT
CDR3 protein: CASSSRSRGPDQPQHF

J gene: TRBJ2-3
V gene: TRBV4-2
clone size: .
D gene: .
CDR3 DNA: TGTGCCAGCAGCCAAGCCTATCGAGATACGCAGTATTTT
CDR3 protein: CASSQAYRDTQYF

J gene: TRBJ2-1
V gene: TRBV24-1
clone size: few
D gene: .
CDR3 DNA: TGTGCCACCAGTGATATTCAGGACACCTACAATGAGCAGTTCTTC
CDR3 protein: CATSDIQDTYNEQFF

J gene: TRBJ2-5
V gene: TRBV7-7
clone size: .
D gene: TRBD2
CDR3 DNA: TGTGCTAGCAGCTCCGGGACTAGCAGAGAGACCCAGTACTTC
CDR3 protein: CASSSGTSRETQYF

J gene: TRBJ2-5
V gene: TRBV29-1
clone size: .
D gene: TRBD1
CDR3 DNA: TGCAGCGTTTGGCAGGGGGCTTGGGAGACCCAGTACTTC
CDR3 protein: CSVWQGAWETQYF

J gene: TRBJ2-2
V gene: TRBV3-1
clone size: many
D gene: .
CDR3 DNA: TGTGCCAGCAGCCAAGAATGGAAGAACACCGGGGAGCTGTTTTTT
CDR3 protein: CASSQEWKNTGELFF

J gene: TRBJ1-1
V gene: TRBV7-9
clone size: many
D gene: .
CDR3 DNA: TGTGCCAGCAGCTTCGGCCAGTACACTGAAGCTTTCTTT
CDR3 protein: CASSFGQYTEAFF